These 19 T cell receptor beta chains share one sample of origin, sequenced in a study of blood T cell repertoires in COVID-19. The assay was immunoSEQ multiplex PCR, and TCRdb's table has in-frame clones only and misses some. Of about 160,000 clones listed, roughly 84% are singletons. The specimen was peripheral blood. The receptors originated from a woman aged 80 or older with active or convalescent COVID-19.

The chain is built from TRBV6-2 or TRBV6-3 and TRBJ1-5, with a tentative D call TRBD1 (5 bases). Trimming shortened V by 5 bases and J by 7 bases, and 6 bases separated the two germline ends. This CDR3 contains 11 residues. CDR1 and CDR2 from the germline V gene are MNHEY and SVGEGT. The chain's CDR3 is CASSQGQPQHF. The CDR3 region has the DNA TGTGCCAGCAGTCAGGGACAGCCCCAGCATTTT.

The V gene is TRBV5-8, the J gene TRBJ2-7, with TRBD2 as a possible D gene (6 bases). Germline V gene sequence: CDR1 SGHTS, CDR2 YDEGEE. This CDR3 contains 13 residues. V was trimmed by 4 bases and J by 7 bases, leaving 15 bases between them. The CDR3 here is CASSPLWAGEQYF. CDR3 bases: TGTGCCAGCAGCCCCCTCTGGGCGGGGGAGCAGTACTTC.

The rearrangement joins TRBV25-1 to TRBJ2-1, with 7 positions matching TRBD1. The germline gives CDR1 MGHDK, CDR2 SYGVNS. The J segment lost 13 bases and the V segment lost 1 base, leaving 7 bases of the junction unmatched. This CDR3 is 13 amino acids long. CDR3 residues: CASSESRTGDQFF. The CDR3 DNA sequence: TGTGCCAGCAGTGAATCTCGGACAGGTGATCAGTTCTTC. Looking up the rest from reference TRBV25-1 and TRBJ2-1 gives the full variable domain: EADIYQTPRYLVIGTGKKITLECSQTMGHDKMYWYQQDPGMELHLIHYSYGVNSTEKGDLSSESTVSRIRTEHFPLTLESARPSHTSQYLCASSESRTGDQFFGPGTRLTVL.

The V call is TRBV24-1, the J call TRBJ2-3, with TRBD2 identical over 13 bases. Germline CDR1 reads KGHDR; CDR2 reads SFDVKD. This CDR3 region has 17 residues. V lost 4 bases, J lost 6 bases, and 9 bases stayed unmatched. CDR3 sequence reads: CATSEARTSGGRDTQYF. The DNA of the CDR3 is TGTGCCACCAGTGAGGCCAGGACTAGCGGGGGTCGGGATACGCAGTATTTT.

This clone was found a few times. This chain connects TRBV7-2 to TRBJ2-7, with 9 bases identical to TRBD1. The CDR3 spans 15 residues. V lost 3 bases, J lost 1 base, and 4 bases stayed unmatched. In germline, CDR1 is SGHTA, CDR2 FQGNSA. The CDR3 sequence is CASSFGQGTSYEQYF. The CDR3 bases are TGTGCCAGCAGCTTCGGACAGGGGACTTCCTACGAGCAGTACTTC.

The V call is TRBV5-4, the J call TRBJ2-3, with TRBD2 matching over 12 bases. This CDR3 has 18 amino acids. CDR1 SGHNT and CDR2 YYREEE come from the germline V gene (reference sequence). V was pared by 4 bases and J by 5 bases, with 14 bases of the junction left unmatched. The chain's CDR3 is CASSPGTLAGGRGDTQYF. The CDR3 coding sequence is TGTGCCAGCAGCCCCGGGACTCTAGCGGGGGGGCGGGGAGATACGCAGTATTTT.

V is TRBV12-5 and J is TRBJ1-5; D is ambiguous. The CDR3 length is 16 residues. Germline values: CDR1 LGHNT, CDR2 FRNRAP. V dropped 0 bases and J dropped 2 bases, with 11 bases sitting between them. The CDR3 DNA sequence: TGTGCTAGTGGTTTGGTACAAGGCGCGGGCAATCAGCCCCAGCATTTT. It specifies CASGLVQGAGNQPQHF.

CDR3 nucleotide sequence: TGCGCCAGCAGCCAAGATTTCGGGGGGGGGTACACCACGGAAGCTTTCTTT. It is translated as CASSQDFGGGYTTEAFF. The V and J genes are TRBV4-3 and TRBJ1-1; TRBD1 is a possible D gene (5 bases). V was clipped by 0 bases and J by 8 bases, with 22 bases between them. The CDR3 has 17 amino acids. CDR1 LGHNA and CDR2 YSLEER come from the germline V gene.

The chain has TRBV6-2 or TRBV6-3 and TRBJ1-2, with 8 bases fitting TRBD1. The CDR3 sequence is 17 residues long. Germline values: CDR1 MNHEY, CDR2 SVGEGT. The junction had 10 bases not matched to a gene; V was cut back by 2 bases and J by 2 bases. The CDR3 here is CASSYPSLGQENYGYTF. CDR3 in DNA: TGTGCCAGCAGTTACCCGAGTCTGGGACAGGAAAACTATGGCTACACCTTC.

This chain links TRBV10-3 with TRBJ1-1, with unresolved D. V was clipped by 4 bases and J by 0 bases, with 9 bases between them. The CDR3 totals 14 residues. The germline V gene has CDR1 ENHRY and CDR2 SYGVKD. CDR3 sequence (DNA): TGTGCCATCAGTGTCCGGGGATTGAACACTGAAGCTTTCTTT. This translates into CAISVRGLNTEAFF.

The gene calls are TRBV19 and TRBJ2-1, with 9 bases that match TRBD2. The CDR3 is made up of 18 amino acids. V was pared by 2 bases and J by 7 bases, with 15 bases of the junction left unmatched. Germline V CDR1 and CDR2: LNHDA, SQIVND (reference sequence). The CDR3 nucleotides read TGTGCCAGTAGTATACGTCCCCTAGCGGGGTCCCGGGAGAATGAGCAGTTCTTC. It yields the protein CASSIRPLAGSRENEQFF. Drawing the rest from reference TRBV19 and TRBJ2-1, the complete variable domain is DGGITQSPKYLFRKEGQNVTLSCEQNLNHDAMYWYRQDPGQGLRLIYYSQIVNDFQKGDIAEGYSVSREKKESFPLTVTSAQKNPTAFYLCASSIRPLAGSRENEQFFGPGTRLTVL.

The chain recombines TRBV29-1 with TRBJ1-2; a weak D match, TRBD1 (5 bases). Germline V gene data show CDR1 as SQVTM and CDR2 as ANQGSEA. Trimming took 6 bases from V and 6 from J, leaving 14 bases between them. The CDR3 has 12 amino acids. The CDR3 here is CSVTDSANGYTF. The CDR3 nucleotides read TGCAGCGTGACAGATTCAGCAAATGGCTACACCTTC. Complete variable domain (other parts from reference TRBV29-1 and TRBJ1-2): SAVISQKPSRDICQRGTSLTIQCQVDSQVTMMFWYRQQPGQSLTLIATANQGSEATYESGFVIDKFPISRPNLTFSTLTVSNMSPEDSSIYLCSVTDSANGYTFGSGTRLTVV.

J is TRBJ2-4 and V is TRBV6-5; the D is unclear. The germline V gene encodes CDR1 MNHEY and CDR2 SVGAGI. This CDR3 contains 15 residues. With 5 bases removed from V and 0 bases from J, the gap between germline ends came to 11 bases. CDR3 sequence reads: CASSPQVVAKNIQYF. The CDR3 nucleotides read TGTGCCAGCAGTCCCCAGGTAGTAGCCAAAAACATTCAGTACTTC.

This chain links TRBV5-8 with TRBJ1-5; perhaps TRBD1 as D (5 bases). The V gene's germline CDR1 is SGHTS and CDR2 YDEGEE. The CDR3 runs to 14 residues. Trimming took 5 bases from V and 1 from J, leaving 10 bases between them. DNA of the CDR3: TGTGCCAGCAGTTCAGGGAAAAGCAATCAGCCCCAGCATTTT. This codes for CASSSGKSNQPQHF.

The CDR3 bases are TGTGCCAGCAGAGCAGGTTATACTAACTATGGCTACACCTTC. Translation gives CASRAGYTNYGYTF. The V call is TRBV21-1, the J call TRBJ1-2; TRBD1, the table's D call, was not compared with the DNA. TRBV21-1 is given as a pseudogene. The CDR3 runs to 14 residues.

The chain recombines TRBV7-2 with TRBJ2-7, with D perhaps matching TRBD2 (6 bases). The germline CDR1 and CDR2 sequences are SGHTA and FQGNSA. The length of the CDR3 is 13 residues. V gave up 1 base and J gave up 9 bases, with 13 bases separating them. CDR3 in DNA: TGTGCCAGCAGCTTAGGGGGCGGGGAGAGGCAGTACTTC. Translating gives CASSLGGGERQYF.

The gene calls are TRBV12-3 or TRBV12-4 and TRBJ1-5; D gene ambiguous. The CDR3 spans 12 residues. Trimming shortened V by 5 bases and J by 7 bases, and 9 bases separated the two germline ends. CDR3 residues: CASSLGGQPQHF. DNA for the CDR3: TGTGCCAGCAGTCTAGGAGGACAGCCCCAGCATTTT.

This chain uses TRBV14 with TRBJ1-1; TRBD1 matches 9 bases. This CDR3 contains 16 residues. Looked up from germline, CDR1 is SGHDN and CDR2 is FVKESK. After removal of 3 bases from V and 3 bases from J, the junction contained 8 bases not matched to a gene. In nucleotides, the CDR3 is TGTGCCAGCAGCCACCGAACCGGGACAGGGTACACTGAAGCTTTCTTT. Protein: CASSHRTGTGYTEAFF.

Comment on this clone: The sample has other DNA sequences that encode this CDR3 too. The chain carries TRBV7-2 and TRBJ2-7, with 7 bases identical to TRBD1. Trimming cost V 5 bases and J 1 base; bases outside gene matches: 5. CDR3 length: 14 residues. The germline CDR1 and CDR2 sequences are SGHTA and FQGNSA. CDR3 loop: CASSQRQGSYEQYF. CDR3 DNA: TGTGCCAGCAGCCAACGACAGGGATCCTACGAGCAGTACTTC.